This entry describes one T cell receptor (beta chain). This record comes from a study of blood T cell repertoires in COVID-19. Looking at the study overall: Acute-phase and convalescent COVID-19 samples originated in the United States, Italy and Spain. From T cells, B-cell-depleted T cells, or PBMCs came the material, which was cDNA or gDNA.

Germline V gene sequence: CDR1 SGHTS, CDR2 YDEGEE. V lost 3 bases and J 2 bases, leaving 17 bases between the germline ends. The CDR3 extends over 16 amino acids. In the original analysis: Reference gene primer amplification gave estimated nucleated cell counts. Measured with immunoSEQ multiplex PCR; TCRdb has only the in-frame clones, and not every one. V and J calls and clone size are copied from that table; D and trimming were computed from the DNA. The table includes 25,000 to 35,000 clones, over 75% detected once. Sequenced material: peripheral blood. V usage is TRBV5-8 and J usage is TRBJ2-5, with D tentatively TRBD2 (6 bases). The receptor's source is a man between 65 and 79 years old with active COVID-19. As DNA, the CDR3 is TGTGCCAGCAGCTGGACCCTCCCTAGCGCGCAAGAGACCCAGTACTTC. Translating gives CASSWTLPSAQETQYF.